This TCR beta chain derives from a study of memory CD4+ T cells and cytomegalovirus serostatus. Study at large: Of the healthy Belgian adults, 9 were CMV seropositive and 20 to 30 seronegative. General study findings and limits: The CMV-associated TCR signature appears largely within the CD4+ memory repertoire.

A word on this clone: What it recognizes is unknown. The sample has other DNA sequences that encode this CDR3 too.

Single viable CD3+CD4+CD8-CD45RO+ cells were sorted as the memory CD4+ T cells. Profiling relied on immunoSEQ multiplex PCR, and the TCRdb table lists in-frame clones only, not all of them. The sample holds tens of thousands of clones, under 90% seen once. The CDR3 is 13 residues long. With 4 bases removed from V and 3 bases from J, the gap between germline ends came to 10 bases. In germline, CDR1 is SNHLY, CDR2 FYNNEI. The gene calls are TRBV2 and TRBJ2-7; D might be TRBD1 (5 bases). The clonotype comes from an adult in good health and CMV-seronegative. Some clones in this sample may be carry-over from other donors' samples. Sequenced input: memory CD4+ T cells from blood. In DNA form, the CDR3 reads TGTGCCAGCAGTGGCCCAGGGTACTACGAGCAGTACTTC. Residues: CASSGPGYYEQYF.